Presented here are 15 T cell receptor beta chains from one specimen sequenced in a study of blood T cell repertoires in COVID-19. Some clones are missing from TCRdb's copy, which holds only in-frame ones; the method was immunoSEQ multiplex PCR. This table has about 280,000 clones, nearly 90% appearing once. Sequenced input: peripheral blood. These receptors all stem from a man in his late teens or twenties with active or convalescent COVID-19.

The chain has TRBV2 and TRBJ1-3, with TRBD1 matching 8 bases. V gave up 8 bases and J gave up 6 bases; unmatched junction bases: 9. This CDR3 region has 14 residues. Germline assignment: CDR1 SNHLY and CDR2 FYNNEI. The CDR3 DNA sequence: TGTGCCAGCGATTCCCAGGGGGCCCTAAACACCATATATTTT. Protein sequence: CASDSQGALNTIYF.

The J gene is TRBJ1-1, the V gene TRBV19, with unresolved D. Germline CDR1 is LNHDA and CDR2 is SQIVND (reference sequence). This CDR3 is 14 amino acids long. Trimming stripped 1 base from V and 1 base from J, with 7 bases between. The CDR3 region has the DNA TGTGCCAGTAGTATAGCGAGTGCGAACACTGAAGCTTTCTTT. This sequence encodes CASSIASANTEAFF.

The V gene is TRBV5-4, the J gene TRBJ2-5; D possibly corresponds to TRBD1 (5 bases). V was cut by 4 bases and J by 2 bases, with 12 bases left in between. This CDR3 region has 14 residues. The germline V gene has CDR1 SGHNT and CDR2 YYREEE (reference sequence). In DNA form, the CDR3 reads TGTGCCAGCAGCCTAAGACAGTCACAAGAGACCCAGTACTTC. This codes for CASSLRQSQETQYF.

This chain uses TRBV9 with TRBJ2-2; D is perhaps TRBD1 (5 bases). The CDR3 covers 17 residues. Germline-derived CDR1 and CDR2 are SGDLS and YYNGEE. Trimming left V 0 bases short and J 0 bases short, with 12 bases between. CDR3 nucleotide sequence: TGTGCCAGCAGCGTAGGCCCACGACAGACGAACACCGGGGAGCTGTTTTTT. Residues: CASSVGPRQTNTGELFF.

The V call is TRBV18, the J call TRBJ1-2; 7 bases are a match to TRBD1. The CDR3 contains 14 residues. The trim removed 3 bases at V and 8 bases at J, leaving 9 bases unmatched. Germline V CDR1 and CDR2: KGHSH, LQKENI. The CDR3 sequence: CASSPQQGLEGYTF. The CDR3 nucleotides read TGTGCCAGCTCACCGCAACAGGGGTTAGAAGGCTACACCTTC.

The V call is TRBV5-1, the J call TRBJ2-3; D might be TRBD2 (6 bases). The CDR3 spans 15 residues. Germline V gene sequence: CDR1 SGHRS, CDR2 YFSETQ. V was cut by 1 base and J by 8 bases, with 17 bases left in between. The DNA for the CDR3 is TGCGCCAGCAGCTTGCAGGGACTCTCTTCGGGTACGCAGTATTTT. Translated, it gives CASSLQGLSSGTQYF.

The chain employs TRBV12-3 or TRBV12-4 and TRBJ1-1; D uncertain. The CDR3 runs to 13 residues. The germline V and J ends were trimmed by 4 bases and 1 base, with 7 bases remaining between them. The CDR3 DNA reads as TGTGCCAGCAGTTGGTCAGAGAACACTGAAGCTTTCTTT. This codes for CASSWSENTEAFF.

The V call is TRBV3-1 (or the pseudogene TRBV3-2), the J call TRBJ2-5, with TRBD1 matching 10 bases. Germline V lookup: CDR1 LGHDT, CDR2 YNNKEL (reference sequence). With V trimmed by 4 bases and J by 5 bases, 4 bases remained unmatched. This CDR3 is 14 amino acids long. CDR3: CASSRTGGRETQYF. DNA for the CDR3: TGTGCCAGCAGCCGGACAGGGGGTAGGGAGACCCAGTACTTC.

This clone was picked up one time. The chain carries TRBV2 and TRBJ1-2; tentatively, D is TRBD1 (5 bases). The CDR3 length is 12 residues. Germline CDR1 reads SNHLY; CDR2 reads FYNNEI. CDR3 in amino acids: CVRGTENYGYTF. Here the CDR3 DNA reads TGTGTACGGGGGACGGAGAACTATGGCTACACCTTC.

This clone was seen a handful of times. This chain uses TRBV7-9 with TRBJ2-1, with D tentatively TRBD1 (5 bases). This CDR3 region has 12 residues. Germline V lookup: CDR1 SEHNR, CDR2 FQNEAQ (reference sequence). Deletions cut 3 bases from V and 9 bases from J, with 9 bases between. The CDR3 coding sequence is TGTGCCAGCAGCTTTTCAGGGATTGAGCAGTTCTTC. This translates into CASSFSGIEQFF.

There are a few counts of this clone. DNA for the CDR3: TGCAGCGTTGAAGATCGCTCGAGGGTAGGGGGCTACACCTTC. The encoded protein is CSVEDRSRVGGYTF. The chain is built from TRBV29-1 and TRBJ1-2; D gene unclear. V was trimmed by 0 bases and J by 8 bases, leaving 16 bases between them. The CDR3 totals 14 residues. CDR1 and CDR2 from the germline V gene are SQVTM and ANQGSEA.

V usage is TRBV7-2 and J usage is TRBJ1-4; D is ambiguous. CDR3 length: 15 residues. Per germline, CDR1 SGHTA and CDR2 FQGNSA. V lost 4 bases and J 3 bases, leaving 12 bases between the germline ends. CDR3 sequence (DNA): TGTGCCAGCAGCTCAACGGCGGGATCTAATGAAAAACTGTTTTTT. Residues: CASSSTAGSNEKLFF.

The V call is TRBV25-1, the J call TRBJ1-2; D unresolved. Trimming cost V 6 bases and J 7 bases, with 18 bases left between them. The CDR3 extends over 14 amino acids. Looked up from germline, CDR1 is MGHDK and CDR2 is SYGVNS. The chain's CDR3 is CASSNSAAVGGYTF. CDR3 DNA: TGTGCCAGCAGCAACTCGGCGGCCGTGGGTGGCTACACCTTC.

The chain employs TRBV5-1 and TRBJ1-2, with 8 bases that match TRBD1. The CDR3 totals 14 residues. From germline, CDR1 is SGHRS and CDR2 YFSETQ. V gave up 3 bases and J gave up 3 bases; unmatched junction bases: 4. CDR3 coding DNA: TGCGCCAGCAGCTACGGACAGGGAGACTATGGCTACACCTTC. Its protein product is CASSYGQGDYGYTF. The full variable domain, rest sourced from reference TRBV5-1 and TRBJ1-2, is KAGVTQTPRYLIKTRGQQVTLSCSPISGHRSVSWYQQTPGQGLQFLFEYFSETQRNKGNFPGRFSGRQFSNSRSEMNVSTLELGDSALYLCASSYGQGDYGYTFGSGTRLTVV.

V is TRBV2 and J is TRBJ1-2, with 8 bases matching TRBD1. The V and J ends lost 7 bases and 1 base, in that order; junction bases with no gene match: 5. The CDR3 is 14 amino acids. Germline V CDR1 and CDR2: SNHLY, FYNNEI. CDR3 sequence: CASMAGGFNYGYTF. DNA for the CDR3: TGTGCCAGCATGGCAGGGGGCTTTAACTATGGCTACACCTTC. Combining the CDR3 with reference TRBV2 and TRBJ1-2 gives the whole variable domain EPEVTQTPSHQVTQMGQEVILRCVPISNHLYFYWYRQILGQKVEFLVSFYNNEISEKSEIFDDQFSVERPDGSNFTLKIRSTKLEDSAMYFCASMAGGFNYGYTFGSGTRLTVV.